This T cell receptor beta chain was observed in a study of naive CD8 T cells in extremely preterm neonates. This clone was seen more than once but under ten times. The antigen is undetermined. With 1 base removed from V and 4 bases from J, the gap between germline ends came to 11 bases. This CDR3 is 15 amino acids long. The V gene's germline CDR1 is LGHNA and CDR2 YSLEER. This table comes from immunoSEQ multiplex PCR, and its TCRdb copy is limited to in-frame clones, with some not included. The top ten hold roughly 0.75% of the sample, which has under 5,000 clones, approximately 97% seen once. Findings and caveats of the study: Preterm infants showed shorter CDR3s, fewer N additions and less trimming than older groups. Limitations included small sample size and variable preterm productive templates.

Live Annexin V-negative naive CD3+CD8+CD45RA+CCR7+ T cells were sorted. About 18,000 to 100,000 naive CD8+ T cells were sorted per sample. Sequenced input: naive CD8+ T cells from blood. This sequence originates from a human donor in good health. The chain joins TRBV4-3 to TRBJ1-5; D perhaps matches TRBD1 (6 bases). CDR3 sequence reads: CASSQAIGQNQPQHF. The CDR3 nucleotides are TGCGCCAGCAGCCAAGCCATAGGACAGAATCAGCCCCAGCATTTT.